These 32 T cell receptor beta chains came from one sample sequenced in a study of cytomegalovirus exposure and HLA in healthy donors. Primers: 60 Vbeta forward and 13 Jbeta reverse. TCRdb's copy holds only in-frame clones and misses some; the assay was immunoSEQ multiplex PCR. The sample consists of 90,000 to 120,000 clones, roughly 80% of them appearing once. The sequencing input was PBMCs. These receptors all come from a young man in good health and CMV-seronegative.

The gene calls are TRBV15 and TRBJ1-2, with D uncertain. Trimming removed 5 bases from V and 3 bases from J, with 16 bases in between. Germline V gene sequence: CDR1 LNHNV, CDR2 YYDKDF (reference sequence). The CDR3 totals 15 residues. CDR3 protein: CATSGGYLSDYGYTF. CDR3 bases: TGTGCCACCAGCGGAGGGTACCTTAGCGACTATGGCTACACCTTC. Drawing the rest from reference TRBV15 and TRBJ1-2, the complete variable domain is DAMVIQNPRYQVTQFGKPVTLSCSQTLNHNVMYWYQQKSSQAPKLLFHYYDKDFNNEADTPDNFQSRRPNTSFCFLDIRSPGLGDTAMYLCATSGGYLSDYGYTFGSGTRLTVV.

This chain connects TRBV28 to TRBJ2-1; possible D gene TRBD1, 5 bases. Germline V gene lookup returns CDR1 MDHEN and CDR2 SYDVKM. The CDR3 sequence is 13 residues long. The V end lost 8 bases, the J end lost 4 bases, and 12 bases lay between the germline ends. The CDR3 loop is CASRKGIYNEQFF. The CDR3 bases are TGTGCCAGCCGGAAGGGGATTTACAATGAGCAGTTCTTC.

The V call is TRBV27, the J call TRBJ2-1; D is unresolved. From germline, CDR1 is MNHEY and CDR2 SMNVEV (reference sequence). This CDR3 is 13 amino acids long. The V and J ends lost 2 bases and 4 bases respectively, with 6 bases between them. This chain's CDR3 is CASSLQSYNEQFF. The DNA for the CDR3 is TGTGCCAGCAGTTTACAGTCATACAATGAGCAGTTCTTC.

This clone came up once. V gene TRBV7-3 combines with J gene TRBJ1-1; the D is unclear. This CDR3 region has 14 residues. Trimming took off 1 base at V and 1 base at J, with 7 bases between the two ends. Germline CDR1 and CDR2: SGHTA and FQGTGA. The DNA of the CDR3 is TGTGCCAGCAGCTTAAAGGCGGGGAACACTGAAGCTTTCTTT. Translating gives CASSLKAGNTEAFF.

The chain joins TRBV5-1 to TRBJ2-7; no firm D call. This CDR3 comprises 13 residues. In germline, CDR1 is SGHRS, CDR2 YFSETQ. Trimming removed 1 base at V and 2 bases at J, with 7 bases between. The DNA for the CDR3 is TGCGCCAGCAGCTTGATGGCCCCCTACGAGCAGTACTTC. Amino acids: CASSLMAPYEQYF. The full variable domain, in which reference TRBV5-1 and TRBJ2-7 provide the parts outside the CDR3, is KAGVTQTPRYLIKTRGQQVTLSCSPISGHRSVSWYQQTPGQGLQFLFEYFSETQRNKGNFPGRFSGRQFSNSRSEMNVSTLELGDSALYLCASSLMAPYEQYFGPGTRLTVT.

This clone occurred many times. This rearrangement joins TRBV6-1 to TRBJ2-3; 10 bases align to TRBD2. Germline loops: CDR1 MNHNS, CDR2 SASEGT. The V and J ends lost 4 bases and 2 bases, in that order; junction bases with no gene match: 3. The CDR3 sequence is 15 residues long. For the CDR3, the DNA is TGTGCCAGCAGTGGGCTAGCGGGAGACACAGATACGCAGTATTTT. Protein product: CASSGLAGDTDTQYF.

The V call is TRBV4-2, the J call TRBJ2-5; 7 nucleotides match TRBD2. This CDR3 is 13 amino acids long. The germline V gene encodes CDR1 LGHNA and CDR2 YNFKEQ. V lost 4 bases, J lost 3 bases, and 2 bases stayed unmatched. Written as DNA, the CDR3 is TGTGCCAGCAGCCCCGGACTAGAAGAGACCCAGTACTTC. It encodes CASSPGLEETQYF.

The chain couples TRBV4-1 to TRBJ1-5; possible D gene TRBD1, 5 bases. The CDR3 spans 15 residues. CDR1 is MGHRA, CDR2 YSYEKL, per germline. Trimming left V 1 base short and J 4 bases short, with 11 bases between. CDR3 DNA sequence: TGCGCCAGCAGCCAAGTGACAGAAGTTAATCAGCCCCAGCATTTT. It translates to CASSQVTEVNQPQHF.

This clone showed up many times. V and J are TRBV6-4 and TRBJ2-1, with 13 bases matching TRBD2. The junction had 1 base not matched to a gene; V was cut back by 5 bases and J by 3 bases. The germline CDR1 and CDR2 sequences are MRHNA and SNTAGT. There are 15 residues in the CDR3. The CDR3 loop reads CASSRTSGSYNEQFF. DNA of the CDR3: TGTGCCAGCAGTAGGACTAGCGGGAGCTACAATGAGCAGTTCTTC.

The chain has TRBV7-9 and TRBJ2-7; TRBD1 matches at 7 bases. J was trimmed by 3 bases and V by 4 bases; bases with no gene match: 12. Germline CDR1 and CDR2: SEHNR and FQNEAQ (reference sequence). The length of the CDR3 is 16 residues. DNA of the CDR3: TGTGCCAGCAGCTGGTCACCGGGACAGCATGTCTACGAGCAGTACTTC. Translated: CASSWSPGQHVYEQYF.

V usage is TRBV21-1 and J usage is TRBJ1-5. TRBV21-1 is tagged as a pseudogene. There are 13 residues in the CDR3. CDR3 coding DNA: TGTGCCAGCAGCCGACGGGGCAATCAGCCCCAGCATTTT. The encoded protein is CASSRRGNQPQHF.

CDR3 DNA sequence: TGTGCCAGCAGCTTTGGGGGAGGGTTTGAGCAGTTCTTC. Its translation is CASSFGGGFEQFF. The chain employs TRBV7-9 and TRBJ2-1; 7 positions match TRBD2. Looked up from germline, CDR1 is SEHNR and CDR2 is FQNEAQ (reference sequence). Trimming at V came to 3 bases and at J to 9 bases, leaving 5 bases not matched to a gene. The CDR3 runs 13 residues.

This clone was seen a few times. V and J are TRBV6-1 and TRBJ2-3, with 7 bases lining up with TRBD1. V gave up 6 bases and J gave up 0 bases; unmatched junction bases: 3. Germline values: CDR1 MNHNS, CDR2 SASEGT. The CDR3 has 14 residues. DNA of the CDR3: TGTGCCAGCAGCTTACAGGGGAGCACAGATACGCAGTATTTT. Its translation: CASSLQGSTDTQYF.

This clone appeared once. This sequence joins TRBV7-9 and TRBJ1-2; 8 bases align to TRBD1. CDR1 and CDR2 from the germline V gene are SEHNR and FQNEAQ (reference sequence). The J segment lost 4 bases and the V segment lost 5 bases, leaving 12 bases of the junction unmatched. The CDR3 consists of 16 residues. CDR3 sequence (DNA): TGTGCCAGCAGCGCAAAAGAAACAGGGGGGAGCTATGGCTACACCTTC. This sequence encodes CASSAKETGGSYGYTF. Based on the CDR3 plus reference TRBV7-9 and TRBJ1-2, the full variable domain is DTGVSQNPRHKITKRGQNVTFRCDPISEHNRLYWYRQTLGQGPEFLTYFQNEAQLEKSRLLSDRFSAERPKGSFSTLEIQRTEQGDSAMYLCASSAKETGGSYGYTFGSGTRLTVV.

The chain employs TRBV29-1 and TRBJ2-1; D possibly corresponds to TRBD2 (6 bases). The germline V and J ends were trimmed by 8 bases and 7 bases, with 21 bases remaining between them. CDR3 size: 14 residues. Germline V lookup: CDR1 SQVTM, CDR2 ANQGSEA. The CDR3 DNA reads TGCAGCCTTCGGGGGTTGGGCAGGGCAAATGAGCAGTTCTTC. This encodes CSLRGLGRANEQFF.

A remark on this clone: The sample holds other DNA sequences that translate to the same CDR3. CDR3 region: CSVPGQGVTGELFF. CDR3 in DNA: TGCAGCGTGCCGGGACAGGGGGTTACCGGGGAGCTGTTTTTT. The gene calls are TRBV29-1 and TRBJ2-2; 11 bases are shared with TRBD1. Germline trimming cut 6 bases from V and 5 bases from J; bases unmatched to any gene: 5. The CDR3 sequence is 14 residues long. Looked up from germline, CDR1 is SQVTM and CDR2 is ANQGSEA.

This chain joins TRBV4-1 and TRBJ1-2; tentatively, D is TRBD1 (6 bases). V was cut by 1 base and J by 7 bases, with 16 bases left in between. Per the germline V gene, CDR1 is MGHRA and CDR2 is YSYEKL. This CDR3 contains 15 residues. In nucleotides, the CDR3 is TGCGCCAGCAGCCAAGGACAGGCGGCAGATCGTGGCTACACCTTC. The encoded protein is CASSQGQAADRGYTF.

The chain combines TRBV30 with TRBJ1-1; D is unresolved. Germline V gene data show CDR1 as GTSNPN and CDR2 as SVGIG (reference sequence). V lost 4 bases to trimming and J lost 0 bases, with 12 bases between them. The CDR3 totals 14 residues. For the CDR3, the DNA is TGTGCCTGGATATCGCTACCTTTGAACACTGAAGCTTTCTTT. It codes for CAWISLPLNTEAFF.

The rearrangement joins TRBV5-6 to TRBJ2-5; unclear D gene. The V gene's germline CDR1 is SGHDT and CDR2 YYEEEE. The CDR3 has 13 residues. The germline V and J ends were trimmed by 4 bases and 1 base, with 8 bases remaining between them. The CDR3 loop reads CASSPELQETQYF. The CDR3 region has the DNA TGTGCCAGCAGCCCCGAGCTCCAAGAGACCCAGTACTTC.

The V and J genes are TRBV27 and TRBJ1-2; TRBD1 matches 7 bases. Germline trimming cut 8 bases from V and 5 bases from J; bases unmatched to any gene: 8. The CDR3 runs 13 residues. Germline V gives CDR1 MNHEY, CDR2 SMNVEV (reference sequence). Here the CDR3 reads CASRQGGLYGYTF. The CDR3 bases are TGTGCCAGCCGCCAGGGGGGTCTTTATGGCTACACCTTC.

V gene TRBV6-6 combines with J gene TRBJ2-5; D remains ambiguous. This CDR3 has 11 amino acids. V gave up 6 bases and J gave up 2 bases, with 4 bases separating them. Germline-derived CDR1 and CDR2 are MNHNY and SVGAGI (reference sequence). The CDR3 coding sequence is TGTGCCAGCAGCCCTCAAGAGACCCAGTACTTC. As protein: CASSPQETQYF.

The CDR3 DNA follows: TGTGCCAGCAGCCGGGGTCGGCGGCCGGAGGCTGAAGCTTTCTTT. Translation gives CASSRGRRPEAEAFF. The chain combines TRBV11-2 with TRBJ1-1; no clear D gene. CDR3 length equals 15 residues. Trimming stripped 5 bases from V and 6 bases from J, with 19 bases between. The germline CDR1 and CDR2 sequences are SGHAT and FQNNGV. The full variable domain, with the rest looked up from reference TRBV11-2 and TRBJ1-1, is EAGVAQSPRYKIIEKRQSVAFWCNPISGHATLYWYQQILGQGPKLLIQFQNNGVVDDSQLPKDRFSAERLKGVDSTLKIQPAKLEDSAVYLCASSRGRRPEAEAFFGQGTRLTVV.

The J gene is TRBJ2-7, the V gene TRBV7-9; maybe TRBD2 (7 bases). The CDR3 covers 13 residues. CDR1 is SEHNR, CDR2 FQNEAQ, per germline (reference sequence). V lost 0 bases, J lost 7 bases, and 10 bases lay in between. CDR3 protein: CASSLAGGAEQYF. The DNA of the CDR3 is TGTGCCAGCAGCTTAGCTGGGGGGGCGGAGCAGTACTTC. The whole variable domain, remainder taken from reference TRBV7-9 and TRBJ2-7, is DTGVSQNPRHKITKRGQNVTFRCDPISEHNRLYWYRQTLGQGPEFLTYFQNEAQLEKSRLLSDRFSAERPKGSFSTLEIQRTEQGDSAMYLCASSLAGGAEQYFGPGTRLTVT.

This clone was counted between two and nine times. V is TRBV5-6 and J is TRBJ2-2; TRBD1 matches 7 bases. CDR1 is SGHDT and CDR2 is YYEEEE in the germline V gene. V lost 0 bases, J lost 0 bases, and 2 bases stayed unmatched. This CDR3 spans 16 amino acids. The CDR3 protein is CASSLDRGPNTGELFF. CDR3 coding DNA: TGTGCCAGCAGCTTGGACAGGGGCCCGAACACCGGGGAGCTGTTTTTT.

Note on this clone: The germline gene is not matched at one end of the junction; a read error may be the cause. The rearrangement links TRBV28 to TRBJ1-1, with TRBD1 identical over 7 bases. The CDR3 is made up of 14 amino acids. Germline V gene data show CDR1 as MDHEN and CDR2 as SYDVKM. The CDR3: CASSQTGLKTEAFF. The CDR3 DNA is TGTGCCAGCAGTCAGACAGGGTTGAAGACTGAAGCTTTCTTT.

The chain couples TRBV7-6 to TRBJ1-4; TRBD1 agrees at 9 bases. CDR3 size: 16 residues. V was pared by 1 base and J by 9 bases, with 9 bases of the junction left unmatched. CDR1 SGHVS and CDR2 FNYEAQ come from the germline V gene. CDR3 residues: CASSLDQGGQGKKLFF. CDR3 sequence (DNA): TGTGCCAGCAGCTTAGATCAGGGCGGACAGGGGAAAAAACTGTTTTTT.

This clone was picked up one time. V usage is TRBV28 and J usage is TRBJ1-5; perhaps TRBD1 as D (6 bases). The CDR3 is made up of 16 amino acids. Germline V CDR1 and CDR2: MDHEN, SYDVKM. The ends were cut back, 8 bases at V and 1 base at J, with 18 bases in the middle. The CDR3 protein is CASPPRGAMSNQPQHF. The CDR3 DNA sequence: TGTGCCAGCCCCCCCCGGGGGGCTATGAGCAATCAGCCCCAGCATTTT.

V and J are TRBV5-6 and TRBJ1-2; no reliable D call. Germline CDR1 is SGHDT and CDR2 is YYEEEE. CDR3 length: 13 amino acids. Trimming pared 3 bases from V and 4 bases from J, leaving 10 bases between. This CDR3 is CASSYGRPYGYTF. The CDR3 DNA follows: TGTGCCAGCAGCTACGGCAGGCCCTATGGCTACACCTTC.

The chain couples TRBV5-1 to TRBJ1-1, with TRBD1 as a possible D gene (5 bases). V was clipped by 0 bases and J by 5 bases, with 14 bases between them. The CDR3 has 15 residues. Per germline, CDR1 SGHRS and CDR2 YFSETQ. CDR3 in amino acids: CASSLVTGSSTEAFF. CDR3 DNA: TGCGCCAGCAGCTTGGTTACAGGTTCTTCAACTGAAGCTTTCTTT.

V and J are TRBV18 and TRBJ1-2; a weak D match, TRBD1 (5 bases). The CDR3 covers 12 residues. V was cut by 3 bases and J by 8 bases, with 10 bases left in between. Germline-derived CDR1 and CDR2 are KGHSH and LQKENI. The CDR3, as DNA: TGTGCCAGCTCACCTGCGCAGGGCGGCTACACCTTC. This translates into CASSPAQGGYTF.

V is TRBV6-1 and J is TRBJ1-1; 9 nucleotides line up with TRBD1. Germline CDR1 and CDR2: MNHNS and SASEGT. The CDR3 covers 15 residues. V shed 6 bases and J 1 base; nucleotides not matched to a gene: 6. This CDR3 is CASSIMDRGNTEAFF. The CDR3 bases are TGTGCCAGCAGCATAATGGACAGGGGGAACACTGAAGCTTTCTTT.

The chain combines TRBV6-1 with TRBJ2-5; 12 nucleotides line up with TRBD2. The junction had 1 base not matched to a gene; V was cut back by 5 bases and J by 0 bases. CDR1 is MNHNS and CDR2 is SASEGT in the germline V gene. This CDR3 comprises 15 residues. The CDR3 protein is CASSRLAGDQETQYF. DNA for the CDR3: TGTGCCAGCAGTCGACTAGCGGGGGACCAAGAGACCCAGTACTTC.